This TCR beta chain comes out of a study of T cells in Graves' hyperthyroidism and ophthalmopathy. Whole-study context: Blood from the periphery was taken at initial diagnosis, before any treatment.

Findings and limits, study-wide: Ophthalmopathy prediction by the model preceded onset by a median approximately 6.1 months.

This clonotype was seen ten or more times. The antigen remains undetermined. CDR3 length: 12 amino acids. Looked up from germline, CDR1 is SGHAT and CDR2 is FQNNGV. The V segment lost 5 bases and the J segment 7 bases; nucleotides outside the gene matches: 4. Using RNA transcripts as the source, TCR beta CDR3 regions were amplified. TCR CDR3 regions were first amplified by RT-PCR with HTBI primers. TCRdb re-called the multiplex PCR reads through MiXCR, storing one row per CDR3 protein. The sample shows fewer than 700,000 distinct CDR3 sequences, about 17% of them seen only once. The specimen was blood. V and J are TRBV11-2 and TRBJ1-1, with 7 bases matching TRBD1. The origin of this receptor is a woman aged 25 to 39 with Graves' hyperthyroidism. The CDR3 loop reads CASSLDRVEAFF. In DNA form, the CDR3 reads TGTGCCAGCAGCCTCGACAGGGTTGAAGCTTTCTTT.